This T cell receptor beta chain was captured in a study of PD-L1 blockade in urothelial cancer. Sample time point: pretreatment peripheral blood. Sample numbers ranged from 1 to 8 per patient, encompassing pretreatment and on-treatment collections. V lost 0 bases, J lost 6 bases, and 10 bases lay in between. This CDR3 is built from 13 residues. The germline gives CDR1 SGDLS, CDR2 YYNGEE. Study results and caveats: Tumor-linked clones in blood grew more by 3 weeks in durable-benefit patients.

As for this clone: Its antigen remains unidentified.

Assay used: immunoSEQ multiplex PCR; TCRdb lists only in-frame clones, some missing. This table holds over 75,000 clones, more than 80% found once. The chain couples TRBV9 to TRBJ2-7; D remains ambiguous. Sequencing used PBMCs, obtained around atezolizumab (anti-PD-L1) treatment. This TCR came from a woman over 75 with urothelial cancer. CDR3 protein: CASSVATHGEQYF. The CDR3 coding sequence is TGTGCCAGCAGCGTAGCTACGCATGGCGAGCAGTACTTC.